What follows are 21 T cell receptor beta chains derived from one specimen sequenced in a study of blood T cell repertoires in COVID-19. The assay was immunoSEQ multiplex PCR, and TCRdb's table has in-frame clones only and misses some. The repertoire consists of about 87,000 clones, with around 87% occurring once and the leading ten covering 7.4%. Sequenced: peripheral blood. Receptor source: a human donor with acute or convalescent COVID-19. The donor label of this sample is uncertain.

The chain employs TRBV29-1 and TRBJ1-2; D uncertain. The V gene lost 6 bases and the J gene lost 4 bases, with 6 bases spanning the gap. Germline V gene sequence: CDR1 SQVTM, CDR2 ANQGSEA. The CDR3 runs to 10 residues. DNA for the CDR3: TGCAGCGTCCTTATCTATGGCTACACCTTC. It encodes CSVLIYGYTF.

This chain uses TRBV29-1 with TRBJ2-7, with D possibly matching TRBD1 (6 bases). Germline assignment: CDR1 SQVTM and CDR2 ANQGSEA. Between the trimmed V and J ends, which lost 6 bases and 4 bases, there was a span of 13 bases. The CDR3 length is 12 residues. CDR3 sequence: CSVTGTLYEQYF. In nucleotides, the CDR3 is TGCAGCGTGACCGGGACACTATACGAGCAGTACTTC.

This chain links TRBV4-1 with TRBJ2-2, with 9 bases matching TRBD1. V shed 6 bases and J 4 bases; nucleotides not matched to a gene: 9. Germline V gene sequence: CDR1 MGHRA, CDR2 YSYEKL. The CDR3 runs 16 residues. CDR3 loop: CASRGQGMRGTGELFF. The CDR3 coding sequence is TGCGCCAGCAGAGGACAGGGGATGAGGGGCACCGGGGAGCTGTTTTTT.

This clone occurred a few times. The V gene is TRBV28, the J gene TRBJ2-3, with unresolved D. V lost 3 bases, J lost 1 base, and 14 bases lay in between. The CDR3 runs to 16 residues. In germline, CDR1 is MDHEN, CDR2 SYDVKM. CDR3 sequence (DNA): TGTGCCAGCAGTTTTTCGCTCACCGGTGGCACAGATACGCAGTATTTT. Protein product: CASSFSLTGGTDTQYF. Together with reference TRBV28 and TRBJ2-3, the CDR3 gives the full variable domain: DVKVTQSSRYLVKRTGEKVFLECVQDMDHENMFWYRQDPGLGLRLIYFSYDVKMKEKGDIPEGYSVSREKKERFSLILESASTNQTSMYLCASSFSLTGGTDTQYFGPGTRLTVL.

This clone was seen once. The chain employs TRBV6-1 and TRBJ2-3; TRBD2 matches 8 bases. V gave up 2 bases and J gave up 0 bases; unmatched junction bases: 7. The CDR3 totals 17 residues. Germline V gives CDR1 MNHNS, CDR2 SASEGT. Here the CDR3 DNA reads TGTGCCAGCAGTGAACTCACTAGCGGATATAGCACAGATACGCAGTATTTT. Amino acid sequence: CASSELTSGYSTDTQYF.

The chain recombines TRBV24-1 with TRBJ2-2, with a weak D call TRBD1 (5 bases). Trimming removed 8 bases from V and 3 bases from J, with 12 bases in between. The germline CDR1 and CDR2 sequences are KGHDR and SFDVKD. The CDR3 length is 14 residues. CDR3 bases: TGTGCCACCACCGACAGTCAATACACCGGGGAGCTGTTTTTT. Translation gives CATTDSQYTGELFF.

The chain joins TRBV5-1 to TRBJ2-1, with 10 bases identical to TRBD2. Looked up from germline, CDR1 is SGHRS and CDR2 is YFSETQ. The CDR3 totals 13 residues. V trimming: 6 bases; J trimming: 6 bases; junction bases outside the gene matches: 3. In DNA, the CDR3 is TGCGCCAGCACTAGCGGGGGCTTCAATGAGCAGTTCTTC. It encodes CASTSGGFNEQFF. The variable domain in full, completed from reference TRBV5-1 and TRBJ2-1, reads KAGVTQTPRYLIKTRGQQVTLSCSPISGHRSVSWYQQTPGQGLQFLFEYFSETQRNKGNFPGRFSGRQFSNSRSEMNVSTLELGDSALYLCASTSGGFNEQFFGPGTRLTVL.

The rearrangement uses TRBV4-1 and TRBJ1-6; possibly TRBD1 for D (5 bases). The CDR3 is 20 amino acids. V lost 1 base, J lost 0 bases, and 19 bases lay in between. CDR1 is MGHRA, CDR2 YSYEKL, per germline. CDR3 bases: TGCGCCAGCAGCCAAGTCCGGTCCCCCCCGGGGGGCTCCTATAATTCACCCCTCCACTTT. Translation: CASSQVRSPPGGSYNSPLHF.

The V call is TRBV7-3, the J call TRBJ2-2, with 7 bases identical to TRBD1. The CDR3 length is 16 residues. Germline CDR1 and CDR2: SGHTA and FQGTGA. V was pared by 4 bases and J by 0 bases, with 5 bases of the junction left unmatched. CDR3: CASSSPGTANTGELFF. CDR3 sequence (DNA): TGTGCCAGCAGCTCCCCCGGGACAGCGAACACCGGGGAGCTGTTTTTT.

The chain carries TRBV30 and TRBJ2-7, with 11 bases lining up with TRBD1. Germline lookup yields CDR1 GTSNPN and CDR2 SVGIG (reference sequence). This CDR3 region has 14 residues. V shed 2 bases, J shed 2 bases, and the junction held 2 bases outside the gene matches. DNA for the CDR3: TGTGCCTGGAGTCCGGGACAGGGGGCCTACGAGCAGTACTTC. Protein sequence: CAWSPGQGAYEQYF.

The chain links TRBV6-5 to TRBJ1-2; 12 bases fit TRBD1. After removal of 6 bases from V and 7 bases from J, the junction contained 9 bases not matched to a gene. This CDR3 contains 15 residues. CDR1 is MNHEY, CDR2 SVGAGI, per germline. Here the CDR3 reads CASSSPGQGALGYTF. For the CDR3, the DNA is TGTGCCAGCAGCTCCCCGGGACAGGGGGCCCTTGGCTACACCTTC.

The V and J genes are TRBV5-6 and TRBJ2-7; tentatively, D is TRBD1 (6 bases). Looked up from germline, CDR1 is SGHDT and CDR2 is YYEEEE. Trimming left V 3 bases short and J 1 base short, with 8 bases between. CDR3 length equals 13 residues. The CDR3 is CASSWGTSYEQYF. DNA for the CDR3: TGTGCCAGCAGCTGGGGGACATCCTACGAGCAGTACTTC.

The V call is TRBV11-3, the J call TRBJ1-4; 10 nucleotides line up with TRBD1. Germline V lookup: CDR1 SGHNT, CDR2 YENEEA. The CDR3 sequence is 18 residues long. Germline trimming cut 5 bases from V and 8 bases from J; bases unmatched to any gene: 17. DNA for the CDR3: TGTGCCAGCAGCCAAAGACGGGACAGGGGAATATCGCGGGAAAAACTGTTTTTT. As protein: CASSQRRDRGISREKLFF.

The chain combines TRBV7-2 with TRBJ2-2, with TRBD2 identical over 7 bases. CDR3 length equals 14 residues. CDR1 and CDR2 from the germline V gene are SGHTA and FQGNSA. V lost 6 bases to trimming and J lost 6 bases; unmatched junction nucleotides: 7. CDR3 sequence: CASRPGGSAGELFF. In DNA, the CDR3 is TGTGCCAGCAGACCGGGGGGTTCGGCCGGGGAGCTGTTTTTT.

This clone was detected once. The chain combines TRBV7-9 with TRBJ1-6; 7 bases fit TRBD1. With 0 bases clipped from V and 2 bases from J, the junction kept 4 bases outside the gene matches. Germline loops: CDR1 SEHNR, CDR2 FQNEAQ (reference sequence). This CDR3 is built from 17 residues. This CDR3 is CASSLATGSPYNSPLHF. The CDR3, as DNA: TGTGCCAGCAGCTTAGCGACAGGGAGCCCCTATAATTCACCCCTCCACTTT.

In its sample, this clone was seen once. This chain links TRBV3-1 (or the pseudogene TRBV3-2) with TRBJ2-5; the match to TRBD2 covers 13 bases. The germline V gene encodes CDR1 LGHDT and CDR2 YNNKEL (reference sequence). The ends lost 5 bases at V and 2 bases at J; junction bases unmatched: 2. The CDR3 has 15 residues. The DNA of the CDR3 is TGTGCCAGCAGCTGGACTAGCGGGGGTCAAGAGACCCAGTACTTC. Translating gives CASSWTSGGQETQYF.

CDR3 coding DNA: TGTGCCAGTAGTCGGGGGAGCTCCTACAATGAGCAGTTCTTC. Translated: CASSRGSSYNEQFF. V is TRBV19 and J is TRBJ2-1; D possibly corresponds to TRBD2 (6 bases). The CDR3 has 14 amino acids. Germline V CDR1 and CDR2: LNHDA, SQIVND (reference sequence). Trimming left V 5 bases short and J 0 bases short, with 8 bases between.

This clone was observed once. V gene TRBV28 combines with J gene TRBJ2-2; D gene unclear. From germline, CDR1 is MDHEN and CDR2 SYDVKM. The CDR3 runs to 15 residues. Trimming left V 8 bases short and J 1 base short, with 14 bases between. CDR3 amino acids: CASGRHLLNTGELFF. The CDR3 coding sequence is TGTGCCAGCGGTAGACACCTGCTGAACACCGGGGAGCTGTTTTTT.

This chain uses TRBV7-2 with TRBJ2-1; the D gene is possibly TRBD2 (5 bases). V lost 4 bases, J lost 9 bases, and 13 bases lay in between. This CDR3 contains 13 residues. Germline V CDR1 and CDR2: SGHTA, FQGNSA. The CDR3, as DNA: TGTGCCAGCAGCTCCTCCATGGCGGGTGAGCAGTTCTTC. Translated, it gives CASSSSMAGEQFF.

This chain joins TRBV27 and TRBJ2-7; 8 nucleotides align to TRBD1. The CDR3 consists of 15 residues. V was pared by 6 bases and J by 1 base, with 8 bases of the junction left unmatched. From germline, CDR1 is MNHEY and CDR2 SMNVEV (reference sequence). CDR3 loop: CASSEYGTGSYEQYF. The CDR3 DNA reads as TGTGCCAGCAGCGAATACGGGACAGGATCCTACGAGCAGTACTTC.

J is TRBJ2-2 and V is TRBV5-1, with 7 bases aligning to TRBD1. This CDR3 is 14 amino acids long. Germline CDR1 reads SGHRS; CDR2 reads YFSETQ. Germline trimming cut 4 bases from V and 5 bases from J; bases unmatched to any gene: 5. In nucleotides, the CDR3 is TGCGCCAGCAGCCCGCGACAGGGAACCGGGGAGCTGTTTTTT. It codes for CASSPRQGTGELFF.